This TCR beta chain stems from a study of shared clonotypes between healthy human individuals. Study in general: Three plates each covered CD4 naive and memory; CD8 naive two, CD8 memory one.

Naive-designated CD8 cells lacked CD45RO, were positively enriched for CCR7, and omitted terminally differentiated effector memory CD45RA+ cells. TCRdb's table, derived via immunoSEQ multiplex PCR, lists solely in-frame clones and lacks some. The sample lists about 590,000 clones, roughly 95% seen once, with around 0.097% in the top ten. This clonotype was sampled from a woman in her 30s in good health. Sequencing used naive CD8+ T cells sorted from blood.

CDR3 amino acids: CASSRGSTRYNSPLHF. In DNA form, the CDR3 reads TGTGCCAGCAGCCGGGGCAGCACAAGATATAATTCACCCCTCCACTTT. The rearrangement uses TRBV7-8 and TRBJ1-6; tentatively, D is TRBD1 (5 bases). CDR3 length equals 16 residues. Germline CDR1 SGHVS, CDR2 FQNEAQ. V gave up 5 bases and J gave up 4 bases, with 15 bases separating them.